This T cell receptor (beta chain) was obtained from a study of T cell responses to AZD1222 COVID-19 vaccine. V lost 0 bases and J lost 2; bases outside the gene matches: 7. The length of the CDR3 is 16 residues. CDR1 is MGHRA, CDR2 YSYEKL, per germline. Profiling relied on immunoSEQ multiplex PCR, and the TCRdb table lists in-frame clones only, not all of them. Of 94,000 or so clones in the sample, under 90% were seen once. Overall study results and limits: Recipients of AZD1222 seropositive at baseline numbered only 5 to 7.

As for this clone: The antigen remains unidentified.

Specimen: peripheral blood, collected on day 0 of AZD1222 vaccination. The chain recombines TRBV4-1 with TRBJ2-7, with 7 positions matching TRBD2. This receptor was taken from an adult in good health. The CDR3 nucleotides are TGCGCCAGCAGCCAAGATTTTGAGCGGGACGCCTACGAGCAGTACTTC. Amino acids: CASSQDFERDAYEQYF.